These 24 T cell receptor beta chains were sequenced from one sample in a study of T-cell reconstitution after alpha-beta-depleted transplantation in children. Unique molecular identifiers tagged the TCRbeta library. MiXCR was run by TCRdb on the PCR reads, yielding one entry per CDR3 protein. The sample holds some 830,000 distinct CDR3 sequences; roughly 15% are singletons and the top ten take just under 5%. Source: PBMCs, mostly from graft donor cells, taken 360 days after TCRalphabeta/CD19-depleted stem cell transplant. These receptors all come from a male patient between 10 and 17 years old who had a stem cell transplant for acute lymphoblastic leukemia, so the T cells may come from the graft donor.

This clonotype was counted at least ten times. Written as DNA, the CDR3 is TGTGCCAGCAGCTTCGCCAGATACTCCACAGATACGCAGTATTTT. Protein: CASSFARYSTDTQYF. The genes are TRBV7-9 and TRBJ2-3; no clear D gene. This CDR3 spans 15 amino acids. Trimming took off 3 bases at V and 2 bases at J, with 12 bases between the two ends. Germline V gene data show CDR1 as SEHNR and CDR2 as FQNEAQ (reference sequence). The entire variable domain, with the rest obtained from reference TRBV7-9 and TRBJ2-3, is as follows: DTGVSQNPRHKITKRGQNVTFRCDPISEHNRLYWYRQTLGQGPEFLTYFQNEAQLEKSRLLSDRFSAERPKGSFSTLEIQRTEQGDSAMYLCASSFARYSTDTQYFGPGTRLTVL.

The chain has TRBV10-1 and TRBJ1-1, with TRBD1 matching 7 bases. V shed 6 bases, J shed 10 bases, and the junction held 8 bases outside the gene matches. The CDR3 consists of 12 residues. Germline loops: CDR1 WNHNN, CDR2 SYGVQD (reference sequence). CDR3 sequence: CASSSTGSGAFF. Written as DNA, the CDR3 is TGCGCCAGCAGCTCGACAGGGTCGGGAGCTTTCTTT.

V usage is TRBV18 and J usage is TRBJ2-3; TRBD1 aligns across 9 bases. V was pared by 5 bases and J by 2 bases, with 8 bases of the junction left unmatched. This CDR3 is 16 amino acids long. Germline CDR1 reads KGHSH; CDR2 reads LQKENI. DNA for the CDR3: TGTGCCAGCTCAGGACAGGGGAAGGGGGCCACAGATACGCAGTATTTT. This encodes CASSGQGKGATDTQYF.

This clonotype was detected many times. Here the CDR3 reads CASRLAVWNEQFF. CDR3 nucleotide sequence: TGTGCCAGCAGACTAGCGGTTTGGAATGAGCAGTTCTTC. The chain has TRBV5-5 and TRBJ2-1; 8 nucleotides align to TRBD2. Trimming at V came to 5 bases and at J to 7 bases, leaving 5 bases not matched to a gene. The germline V gene encodes CDR1 SGHKS and CDR2 YYEKEE (reference sequence). The CDR3 extends over 13 amino acids.

This chain connects TRBV5-1 to TRBJ2-2; D gene ambiguous. The CDR3 extends over 16 amino acids. Deletions cut 3 bases from V and 3 bases from J, with 15 bases between. Germline loops: CDR1 SGHRS, CDR2 YFSETQ. The DNA for the CDR3 is TGCGCCAGCAGCTCCCTCCCCCGTCGGGACACCGGGGAGCTGTTTTTT. It specifies CASSSLPRRDTGELFF.

The table lists this clonotype with a few counts. The gene calls are TRBV20-1 and TRBJ2-1; 9 bases agree with TRBD2. The CDR3 contains 15 residues. J lost 6 bases, V lost 3 bases, and 9 bases had no gene match. Germline V gives CDR1 DFQATT, CDR2 SNEGSKA (reference sequence). CDR3 nucleotide sequence: TGCAGTGCTAGGGGAGCGGGAGGTTCTGGCAATGAGCAGTTCTTC. Translating gives CSARGAGGSGNEQFF.

This clonotype was seen just once. CDR3 sequence reads: CSARVPSGGTYEQYF. DNA of the CDR3: TGCAGTGCTAGAGTTCCTAGCGGGGGAACCTACGAGCAGTACTTC. This sequence joins TRBV20-1 and TRBJ2-7; the match to TRBD2 covers 10 bases. The CDR3 is 15 amino acids. Germline-derived CDR1 and CDR2 are DFQATT and SNEGSKA (reference sequence). Losses at the gene ends were 1 base for V and 2 bases for J; bases not matched to a gene: 5.

This clonotype was observed at least ten times. The chain carries TRBV9 and TRBJ2-7, with 11 bases lining up with TRBD2. CDR3 length equals 15 residues. CDR1 and CDR2 (germline): SGDLS, YYNGEE. Trimming took 3 bases from V and 3 from J; bases not matched to a gene: 5. The CDR3 loop reads CASSGGTSGFYEQYF. CDR3 DNA sequence: TGTGCCAGCAGCGGCGGGACTAGCGGATTCTACGAGCAGTACTTC.

In its sample, this clonotype was seen a few times. V and J are TRBV5-5 and TRBJ2-5; TRBD2 is a possible D gene (6 bases). Trimming stripped 4 bases from V and 2 bases from J, with 18 bases between. This CDR3 is built from 16 residues. Germline V gene sequence: CDR1 SGHKS, CDR2 YYEKEE (reference sequence). DNA for the CDR3: TGTGCCAGCAGCCCGGCGACGTGGGGGAGGCAAGAGACCCAGTACTTC. This gives the protein CASSPATWGRQETQYF.

In the case of this clonotype: An end of the junction differs from the germline gene, which may be a read error. The V call is TRBV12-3 or TRBV12-4, the J call TRBJ1-1, with unresolved D. This CDR3 region has 13 residues. For the CDR3, the DNA is TGTACCAGCAGCGTAACAATGAACACTGAAGCTTTCTTT. Its protein product is CTSSVTMNTEAFF.

The V and J genes are TRBV20-1 and TRBJ2-7; 9 bases line up with TRBD1. The CDR3 length is 13 residues. V lost 6 bases to trimming and J lost 12 bases; unmatched junction nucleotides: 15. CDR1 and CDR2 from the germline V gene are DFQATT and SNEGSKA (reference sequence). The CDR3 reads CSAEPGQGSPAYF. The CDR3 DNA sequence: TGCAGTGCCGAACCGGGACAGGGATCCCCGGCGTACTTC.

This clonotype was counted between two and nine times. The chain links TRBV7-3 to TRBJ2-3; D tentatively reads TRBD1 or TRBD2 (5 bases each). V was clipped by 4 bases and J by 2 bases, with 22 bases between them. The CDR3 is 18 amino acids. Germline CDR1 SGHTA, CDR2 FQGTGA. The CDR3 coding sequence is TGTGCCAGCAGCTCCTCAGAGGGGTTGGCCCAGCCCACAGATACGCAGTATTTT. This codes for CASSSSEGLAQPTDTQYF.

The chain joins TRBV3-1 to TRBJ2-2, with 9 bases aligning to TRBD1. The trim removed 4 bases at V and 2 bases at J, leaving 11 bases unmatched. Germline CDR1 and CDR2: LGHDT and YNNKEL (reference sequence). This CDR3 comprises 18 residues. The chain's CDR3 is CASSLTRGTGTNTGELFF. CDR3 nucleotide sequence: TGTGCCAGCAGCCTGACCCGAGGGACAGGGACTAACACCGGGGAGCTGTTTTTT. The whole variable domain, remainder taken from reference TRBV3-1 and TRBJ2-2, is DTAVSQTPKYLVTQMGNDKSIKCEQNLGHDTMYWYKQDSKKFLKIMFSYNNKELIINETVPNRFSPKSPDKAHLNLHINSLELGDSAVYFCASSLTRGTGTNTGELFFGEGSRLTVL.

This clonotype was counted only a few times. The chain links TRBV24-1 to TRBJ2-1, with TRBD2 matching 15 bases. With 4 bases clipped from V and 7 bases from J, the junction kept 10 bases outside the gene matches. The CDR3 spans 18 residues. Germline V CDR1 and CDR2: KGHDR, SFDVKD. The DNA of the CDR3 is TGTGCCACCAGTGACCCTGGGACTAGCGGGAGGACTTGGAATGAGCAGTTCTTC. Encoded protein: CATSDPGTSGRTWNEQFF.

The chain is built from TRBV6-2 or TRBV6-3 and TRBJ2-6; no definite D call. CDR1 MNHEY and CDR2 SVGEGT come from the germline V gene. Trimming pared 0 bases from V and 0 bases from J, leaving 12 bases between. The CDR3 runs to 18 residues. In nucleotides, the CDR3 is TGTGCCAGCAGTTACTCAAGTGTAACTTTCTCTGGGGCCAACGTCCTGACTTTC. It yields the protein CASSYSSVTFSGANVLTF.

V and J are TRBV20-1 and TRBJ2-3; D is uncertain. The V gene lost 2 bases and the J gene lost 0 bases, with 6 bases spanning the gap. The CDR3 runs to 13 residues. CDR1 is DFQATT and CDR2 is SNEGSKA in the germline V gene (reference sequence). DNA of the CDR3: TGCAGTGCTAGACCAGTTAGCACAGATACGCAGTATTTT. Protein product: CSARPVSTDTQYF.

This clonotype came up many times. The V call is TRBV4-1, the J call TRBJ1-3; TRBD1 matches at 9 bases. After removal of 3 bases from V and 1 base from J, the junction contained 4 bases not matched to a gene. CDR1 is MGHRA and CDR2 is YSYEKL in the germline V gene. The CDR3 has 16 amino acids. CDR3 nucleotide sequence: TGCGCCAGCAGCCATGGGACAGGGTATTCTGGAAACACCATATATTTT. This sequence encodes CASSHGTGYSGNTIYF.

The chain carries TRBV9 and TRBJ2-2; D may be TRBD1 (5 bases). Germline V CDR1 and CDR2: SGDLS, YYNGEE. The germline V and J ends were trimmed by 0 bases and 7 bases, with 7 bases remaining between them. The CDR3 consists of 13 residues. As DNA, the CDR3 is TGTGCCAGCAGCGTAGTGGGGCACGGGGAGCTGTTTTTT. Its translation: CASSVVGHGELFF.

This clonotype was observed many times. A junction boundary mismatches the germline segment, possibly from a read error. This chain joins TRBV19 and TRBJ2-7; 11 bases are shared with TRBD1. Germline assignment: CDR1 LNHDA and CDR2 SQIVND (reference sequence). The length of the CDR3 is 14 residues. Here the CDR3 reads CASSTGTGGYEQYF. CDR3 DNA sequence: TGTGCCAGCAGTACCGGGACAGGGGGCTACGAGCAGTACTTC.

The chain joins TRBV20-1 to TRBJ2-3; D perhaps matches TRBD2 (6 bases). The V end lost 0 bases, the J end lost 0 bases, and 16 bases lay between the germline ends. The CDR3 has 17 residues. CDR1 is DFQATT, CDR2 SNEGSKA, per germline (reference sequence). CDR3 residues: CSARDALGRGSTDTQYF. DNA of the CDR3: TGCAGTGCTAGAGATGCCCTTGGGCGGGGCAGCACAGATACGCAGTATTTT.

This chain connects TRBV4-1 to TRBJ2-1, with D hard to call. V lost 1 base and J 4 bases, leaving 11 bases between the germline ends. There are 15 residues in the CDR3. Germline-derived CDR1 and CDR2 are MGHRA and YSYEKL. This chain's CDR3 is CASSQVNGPYNEQFF. CDR3 in DNA: TGCGCCAGCAGCCAAGTCAACGGGCCGTACAATGAGCAGTTCTTC.

The rearrangement uses TRBV5-1 and TRBJ2-7; the D gene is possibly TRBD1 (6 bases). This CDR3 is built from 14 residues. Looked up from germline, CDR1 is SGHRS and CDR2 is YFSETQ. V was shortened by 0 bases and J by 4 bases, with 11 bases between the two germline ends. CDR3 loop: CASSLDPTGYEQYF. The DNA for the CDR3 is TGCGCCAGCAGCTTGGACCCGACAGGTTACGAGCAGTACTTC.

This chain joins TRBV25-1 and TRBJ2-4; perhaps TRBD1 as D (6 bases). The CDR3 length is 15 residues. Per germline, CDR1 MGHDK and CDR2 SYGVNS. V shed 4 bases and J shed 4 bases, with 14 bases lying between them. The CDR3 is CASSGTTGTKNIQYF. As DNA, the CDR3 is TGTGCCAGCAGTGGGACGACCGGGACAAAAAACATTCAGTACTTC.

This clonotype has only a few counts. The CDR3 DNA reads as TGCAGCGTCTCTAGCGGGAGGACTAGTCGGCATGAGCAGTTCTTC. Protein: CSVSSGRTSRHEQFF. This sequence joins TRBV29-1 and TRBJ2-1; 11 bases are shared with TRBD2. Trimming cost V 6 bases and J 8 bases; bases outside gene matches: 12. This CDR3 is 15 amino acids long. Germline CDR1 SQVTM, CDR2 ANQGSEA.